This T cell receptor (beta chain) was observed in a study of T cells expressing NK-cell markers. Study context: The eight sequenced donors comprised seven who were HCMV-seropositive and one who was seronegative. The study, taken as a whole, reports: There were a few donors in whom these clonotypes also led the CD3+CD56-NKG2C+ fraction.

Per the germline V gene, CDR1 is SGHRS and CDR2 is YFSETQ. The CDR3 loop spans 15 amino acids. What made the TCR beta cDNA was 5'RACE template switching with UMIs. TCRdb reprocessed the 5' RACE reads and stores each CDR3 protein as one record, lacking DNA. This table lists about 380,000 distinct CDR3 sequences. To note about this clonotype: Its matching antigen is unknown.

This clonotype was obtained from a man aged 18 to 69 in good health. The V and J genes are TRBV5-1 and TRBJ2-5; checking the TCRdb D call of TRBD1 is not possible without DNA. Sequenced input: blood T cells: a sorted CD56 or NKG2C T cell subset, CD4+ or CD8+ T cells, or bulk PBMC T cells (not recorded which). Here the CDR3 reads CASSLVRGSQETQYF.